The 22 T cell receptor beta chains presented below share a single source sample, sequenced in a study of T cells in Graves' hyperthyroidism and ophthalmopathy. RNA transcripts served as the template for amplifying TCR beta CDR3 regions. TCR CDR3 regions were first amplified by RT-PCR with HTBI primers. Each CDR3 protein gets one entry after TCRdb re-called the multiplex PCR reads with MiXCR. The table lists under 350,000 distinct CDR3 sequences, approximately 17% of them singletons. Sequencing used blood. Receptors originate from an older woman with Graves' ophthalmopathy.

In its sample, this clonotype was seen many times. The J gene is TRBJ1-5, the V gene TRBV20-1, with TRBD1 identical over 9 bases. V dropped 6 bases and J dropped 6; count of bases not matched to a gene: 6. This CDR3 contains 13 residues. CDR1 and CDR2 (germline): DFQATT, SNEGSKA (reference sequence). CDR3 amino acids: CSAQRQGGQPQHF. The CDR3, as DNA: TGCAGTGCGCAAAGACAGGGGGGTCAGCCCCAGCATTTT.

This clonotype was recorded many times. The J gene is TRBJ2-1, the V gene TRBV20-1; D is unresolved. Trimming took 6 bases from V and 7 from J, leaving 13 bases between them. The CDR3 covers 12 residues. From germline, CDR1 is DFQATT and CDR2 SNEGSKA (reference sequence). CDR3 nucleotides: TGCAGTGCCAGCCCAGCGATAAATGAGCAGTTCTTC. Protein product: CSASPAINEQFF.

The chain has TRBV27 and TRBJ1-5; D not certain. There are 16 residues in the CDR3. Per the germline V gene, CDR1 is MNHEY and CDR2 is SMNVEV (reference sequence). Deletions cut 7 bases from V and 3 bases from J, with 19 bases between. CDR3: CASTGGNAGPNQPQHF. In DNA form, the CDR3 reads TGTGCCAGCACCGGTGGAAATGCCGGCCCCAATCAGCCCCAGCATTTT.

This clonotype was seen a few times. The V and J genes are TRBV6-1 and TRBJ2-2; D might be TRBD2 (5 bases). The CDR3 loop spans 15 amino acids. The ends were cut back, 5 bases at V and 1 base at J, with 11 bases in the middle. Germline-derived CDR1 and CDR2 are MNHNS and SASEGT. CDR3 DNA sequence: TGTGCCAGCAGTTCCGGGATACTGAACACCGGGGAGCTGTTTTTT. The encoded protein is CASSSGILNTGELFF.

This chain connects TRBV20-1 to TRBJ2-7; 9 nucleotides line up with TRBD2. From germline, CDR1 is DFQATT and CDR2 SNEGSKA (reference sequence). The CDR3 length is 16 residues. V trimming: 3 bases; J trimming: 0 bases; junction bases outside the gene matches: 9. CDR3 residues: CSARGPTSGNSYEQYF. The CDR3 DNA sequence: TGCAGTGCTAGGGGGCCGACTAGCGGTAACTCCTACGAGCAGTACTTC.

As concerns this clonotype: Since no conserved phenylalanine or tryptophan closes the CDR3, a read error is the likely cause. The V call is TRBV27, the J call TRBJ1-1; D ambiguous. Deletions cut 2 bases from V and 2 bases from J, with 6 bases between. Looked up from germline, CDR1 is MNHEY and CDR2 is SMNVEV (reference sequence). This CDR3 has 13 amino acids. For the CDR3, the DNA is TGTGCCAGCAGTTTAACAGCTAACACTGAAGCTTTCCTT. Translating gives CASSLTANTEAFL.

This clonotype was seen a few times. The chain is built from TRBV6-1 and TRBJ1-1; D is perhaps TRBD1 (6 bases). Germline CDR1 is MNHNS and CDR2 is SASEGT. The germline V and J ends were trimmed by 6 bases and 7 bases, with 15 bases remaining between them. The CDR3 consists of 13 residues. In DNA, the CDR3 is TGTGCCAGCAGCGCCCTCGACAGGTATGAAGCTTTCTTT. The encoded protein is CASSALDRYEAFF.

V is TRBV4-3 and J is TRBJ1-5; D gene uncertain. Germline-derived CDR1 and CDR2 are LGHNA and YSLEER. The CDR3 runs 15 residues. V lost 1 base and J 9 bases, leaving 16 bases between the germline ends. In DNA form, the CDR3 reads TGCGCCAGCAGCCAAGGGGTCCGATCCTACGTGCCCCAGCATTTT. Encoded protein: CASSQGVRSYVPQHF.

This clonotype was seen ten or more times. The V gene is TRBV2, the J gene TRBJ2-5; D is possibly TRBD2 (5 bases). Germline-derived CDR1 and CDR2 are SNHLY and FYNNEI. V was cut by 3 bases and J by 1 base, with 9 bases left in between. This CDR3 has 14 amino acids. As DNA, the CDR3 is TGTGCCAGCAGTGAGGCCCGGGGCCAAGAGACCCAGTACTTC. It yields the protein CASSEARGQETQYF. The full variable domain, with the rest looked up from reference TRBV2 and TRBJ2-5, is EPEVTQTPSHQVTQMGQEVILRCVPISNHLYFYWYRQILGQKVEFLVSFYNNEISEKSEIFDDQFSVERPDGSNFTLKIRSTKLEDSAMYFCASSEARGQETQYFGPGTRLLVL.

The rearrangement joins TRBV29-1 to TRBJ2-7; 8 positions agree with TRBD2. The CDR3 runs 13 residues. V shed 7 bases, J shed 0 bases, and the junction held 5 bases outside the gene matches. Germline CDR1 and CDR2: SQVTM and ANQGSEA. The CDR3 region is CSGTLADSYEQYF. CDR3 nucleotide sequence: TGCAGCGGAACACTAGCGGACTCCTACGAGCAGTACTTC.

This clonotype was seen repeatedly, ten times or more. DNA for the CDR3: TGCAGTGCTAGTGGGACACGCACCTACGAGCAGTACTTC. The encoded protein is CSASGTRTYEQYF. The chain combines TRBV20-1 with TRBJ2-7; perhaps TRBD1 as D (6 bases). Germline V gene lookup returns CDR1 DFQATT and CDR2 SNEGSKA (reference sequence). The CDR3 totals 13 residues. Trimming took 3 bases from V and 2 from J, leaving 11 bases between them.

Only a few counts were recorded for this clonotype. The chain recombines TRBV15 with TRBJ1-2, with D possibly TRBD1 on 6 matching bases. Trimming pared 1 base from V and 5 bases from J, leaving 14 bases between. The CDR3 has 15 amino acids. CDR1 LNHNV and CDR2 YYDKDF come from the germline V gene (reference sequence). CDR3 sequence (DNA): TGTGCCACCAGCAGAGCGGACAGTAACACTTATGGCTACACCTTC. Amino acid sequence: CATSRADSNTYGYTF.

There are many counts of this clonotype. The V and J genes are TRBV6-1 and TRBJ2-5; 11 nucleotides line up with TRBD2. This CDR3 has 14 residues. V shed 3 bases and J 5 bases; nucleotides not matched to a gene: 2. Looked up from germline, CDR1 is MNHNS and CDR2 is SASEGT. The CDR3 protein is CASSEGLAEETQYF. The CDR3 DNA follows: TGTGCCAGCAGTGAGGGACTAGCGGAGGAGACCCAGTACTTC.

This clonotype has at least ten counts. The rearrangement links TRBV10-3 to TRBJ1-1, with D possibly matching TRBD1 (6 bases). The CDR3 consists of 14 residues. The germline gives CDR1 ENHRY, CDR2 SYGVKD. Trimming left V 6 bases short and J 1 base short, with 12 bases between. Here the CDR3 DNA reads TGTGCCATCAGGGGTACAGGGAAGAACACTGAAGCTTTCTTT. Its protein product is CAIRGTGKNTEAFF.

This clonotype was seen a handful of times. The chain combines TRBV4-1 with TRBJ2-7, with D uncertain. Deletions cut 0 bases from V and 0 bases from J, with 12 bases between. Germline-derived CDR1 and CDR2 are MGHRA and YSYEKL. CDR3 length equals 16 residues. The CDR3 here is CASSQDPGPISYEQYF. The CDR3 bases are TGCGCCAGCAGCCAAGATCCCGGGCCGATCTCCTACGAGCAGTACTTC.

V gene TRBV28 combines with J gene TRBJ2-7; tentative D call: TRBD1 (6 bases). Deletions cut 5 bases from V and 3 bases from J, with 20 bases between. The germline gives CDR1 MDHEN, CDR2 SYDVKM. The CDR3 is 16 residues long. As DNA, the CDR3 is TGTGCCAGCAGTGGGGGTATAGGACAGCTAGACTACGAGCAGTACTTC. The encoded protein is CASSGGIGQLDYEQYF.

This clonotype was seen ten or more times. The rearrangement joins TRBV18 to TRBJ1-5, with D possibly matching TRBD1 (5 bases). The CDR3 has 16 amino acids. Trimming removed 2 bases from V and 2 bases from J, with 13 bases in between. Germline V gene data show CDR1 as KGHSH and CDR2 as LQKENI. The CDR3 DNA sequence: TGTGCCAGCTCACCATATGGGCAGGGTGGCAATCAGCCCCAGCATTTT. It specifies CASSPYGQGGNQPQHF.

The table lists this clonotype with a few counts. Its ends do not fully match the called genes, so a read error is possible. The J gene is TRBJ1-3, the V gene TRBV20-1; D not resolved. Germline-derived CDR1 and CDR2 are DFQATT and SNEGSKA (reference sequence). The length of the CDR3 is 13 residues. CDR3 in DNA: TGCAGTGCGAGAGGGAGCTCTGGAAACACCATATATTTT. Protein sequence: CSARGSSGNTIYF.

The CDR3 sequence is CASSYRGSQYF. The CDR3, as DNA: TGTGCCAGCAGTTACCGCGGGTCCCAGTACTTC. The rearrangement joins TRBV7-2 to TRBJ2-5, with a weak D call TRBD2 (5 bases). Germline V gene data show CDR1 as SGHTA and CDR2 as FQGNSA. V was clipped by 6 bases and J by 9 bases, with 11 bases between them. CDR3 size: 11 residues.

At least ten counts were recorded for this clonotype. The rearrangement uses TRBV12-3 or TRBV12-4 and TRBJ2-1, with TRBD2 matching 11 bases. The CDR3 spans 15 residues. With 6 bases clipped from V and 7 bases from J, the junction kept 8 bases outside the gene matches. CDR3 coding DNA: TGTGCCAGCAGCAATAGCGGGGGGGCCACAAATGAGCAGTTCTTC. This gives the protein CASSNSGGATNEQFF.

The V gene is TRBV20-1, the J gene TRBJ2-1; D possibly corresponds to TRBD1 (6 bases). The CDR3 has 12 amino acids. Trimming shortened V by 4 bases and J by 7 bases, and 11 bases separated the two germline ends. CDR1 is DFQATT and CDR2 is SNEGSKA in the germline V gene (reference sequence). The CDR3: CSANKQGNEQFF. Written as DNA, the CDR3 is TGCAGTGCTAATAAACAGGGAAATGAGCAGTTCTTC.

This clonotype was recorded at least ten times. V and J are TRBV5-1 and TRBJ2-5; the D call may be TRBD1 or TRBD2 (5 bases each). V gave up 2 bases and J gave up 5 bases, with 7 bases separating them. Germline loops: CDR1 SGHRS, CDR2 YFSETQ. The CDR3 totals 12 residues. The CDR3 sequence: CASSLGDETQYF. The CDR3 DNA sequence: TGCGCCAGCAGCTTAGGGGACGAGACCCAGTACTTC.